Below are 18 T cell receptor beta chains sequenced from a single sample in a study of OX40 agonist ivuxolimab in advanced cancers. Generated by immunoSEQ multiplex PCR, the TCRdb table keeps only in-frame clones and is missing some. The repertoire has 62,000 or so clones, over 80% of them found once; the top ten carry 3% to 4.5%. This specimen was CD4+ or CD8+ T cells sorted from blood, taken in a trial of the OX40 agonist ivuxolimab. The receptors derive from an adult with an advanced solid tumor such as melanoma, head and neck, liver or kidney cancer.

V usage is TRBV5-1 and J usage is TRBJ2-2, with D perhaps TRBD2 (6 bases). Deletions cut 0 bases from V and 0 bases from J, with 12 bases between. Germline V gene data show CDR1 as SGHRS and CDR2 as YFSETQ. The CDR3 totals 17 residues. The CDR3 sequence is CASSLEAGRTNTGELFF. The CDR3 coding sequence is TGCGCCAGCAGCTTGGAGGCGGGACGGACGAACACCGGGGAGCTGTTTTTT. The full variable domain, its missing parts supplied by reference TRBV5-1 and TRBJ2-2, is KAGVTQTPRYLIKTRGQQVTLSCSPISGHRSVSWYQQTPGQGLQFLFEYFSETQRNKGNFPGRFSGRQFSNSRSEMNVSTLELGDSALYLCASSLEAGRTNTGELFFGEGSRLTVL.

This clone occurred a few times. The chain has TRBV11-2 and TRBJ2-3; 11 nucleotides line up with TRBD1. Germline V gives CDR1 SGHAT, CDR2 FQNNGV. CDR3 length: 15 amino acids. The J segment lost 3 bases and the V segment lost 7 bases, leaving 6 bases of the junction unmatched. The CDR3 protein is CASTSGQGGTDTQYF. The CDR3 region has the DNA TGTGCCAGCACCTCGGGACAGGGGGGAACAGATACGCAGTATTTT.

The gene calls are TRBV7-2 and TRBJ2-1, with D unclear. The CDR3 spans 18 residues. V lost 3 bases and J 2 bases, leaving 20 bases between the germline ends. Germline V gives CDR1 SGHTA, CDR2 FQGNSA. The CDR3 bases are TGTGCCAGCAGCTTCTCCTCCTGGAGTATCAAAACCTACAATGAGCAGTTCTTC. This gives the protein CASSFSSWSIKTYNEQFF.

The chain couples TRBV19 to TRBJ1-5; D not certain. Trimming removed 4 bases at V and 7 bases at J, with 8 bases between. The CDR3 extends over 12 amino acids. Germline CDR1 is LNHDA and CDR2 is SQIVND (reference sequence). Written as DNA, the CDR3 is TGTGCCAGTAGTACAGGAAGGCAGCCCCAGCATTTT. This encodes CASSTGRQPQHF.

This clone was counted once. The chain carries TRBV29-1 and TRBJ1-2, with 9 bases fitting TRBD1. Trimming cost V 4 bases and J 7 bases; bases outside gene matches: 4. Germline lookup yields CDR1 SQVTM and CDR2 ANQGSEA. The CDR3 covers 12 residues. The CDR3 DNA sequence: TGCAGCGTTGGGGGACAGGGATTTGGCTACACCTTC. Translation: CSVGGQGFGYTF.

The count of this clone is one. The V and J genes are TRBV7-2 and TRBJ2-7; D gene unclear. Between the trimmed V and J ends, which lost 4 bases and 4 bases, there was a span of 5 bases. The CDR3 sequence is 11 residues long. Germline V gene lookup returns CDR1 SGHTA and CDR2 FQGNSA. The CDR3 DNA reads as TGTGCCAGCAGCTCGGAGTACGAGCAGTACTTC. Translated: CASSSEYEQYF.

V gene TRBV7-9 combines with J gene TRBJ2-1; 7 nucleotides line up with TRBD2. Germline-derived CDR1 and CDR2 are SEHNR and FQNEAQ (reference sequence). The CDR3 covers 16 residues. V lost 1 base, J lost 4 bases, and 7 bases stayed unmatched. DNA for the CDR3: TGTGCCAGCAGCTTAGGTTCCAGCGGGACTTACAATGAGCAGTTCTTC. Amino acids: CASSLGSSGTYNEQFF. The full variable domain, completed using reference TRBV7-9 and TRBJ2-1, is DTGVSQNPRHKITKRGQNVTFRCDPISEHNRLYWYRQTLGQGPEFLTYFQNEAQLEKSRLLSDRFSAERPKGSFSTLEIQRTEQGDSAMYLCASSLGSSGTYNEQFFGPGTRLTVL.

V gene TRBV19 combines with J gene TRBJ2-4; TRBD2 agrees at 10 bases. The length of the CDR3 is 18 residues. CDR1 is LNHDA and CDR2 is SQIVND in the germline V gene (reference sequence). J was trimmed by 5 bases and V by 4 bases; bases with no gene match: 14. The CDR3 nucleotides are TGTGCCAGTAGTAGATACCGGCCTAGCGGGAGAAACGAAAACATTCAGTACTTC. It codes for CASSRYRPSGRNENIQYF.

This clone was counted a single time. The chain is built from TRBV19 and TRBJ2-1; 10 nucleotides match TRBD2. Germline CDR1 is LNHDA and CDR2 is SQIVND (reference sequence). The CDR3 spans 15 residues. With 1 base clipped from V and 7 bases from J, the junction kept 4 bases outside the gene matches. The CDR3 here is CASSIGAGGKNEQFF. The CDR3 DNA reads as TGTGCCAGTAGTATAGGAGCGGGAGGGAAAAATGAGCAGTTCTTC.

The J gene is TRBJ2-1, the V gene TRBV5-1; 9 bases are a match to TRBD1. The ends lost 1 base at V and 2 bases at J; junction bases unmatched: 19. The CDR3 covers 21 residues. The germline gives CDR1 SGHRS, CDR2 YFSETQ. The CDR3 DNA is TGCGCCAGCAGCTTGCCCCCCCGAACAGGGGGCTTGTCGGGAACCTACAATGAGCAGTTCTTC. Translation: CASSLPPRTGGLSGTYNEQFF.

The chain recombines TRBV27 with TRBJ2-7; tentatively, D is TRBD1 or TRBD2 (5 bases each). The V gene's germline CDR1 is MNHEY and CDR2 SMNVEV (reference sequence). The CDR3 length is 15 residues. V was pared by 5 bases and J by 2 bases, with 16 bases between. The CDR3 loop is CASSRPRGFPYEQYF. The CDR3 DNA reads TGTGCCAGCAGTCGGCCCCGGGGCTTCCCCTACGAGCAGTACTTC.

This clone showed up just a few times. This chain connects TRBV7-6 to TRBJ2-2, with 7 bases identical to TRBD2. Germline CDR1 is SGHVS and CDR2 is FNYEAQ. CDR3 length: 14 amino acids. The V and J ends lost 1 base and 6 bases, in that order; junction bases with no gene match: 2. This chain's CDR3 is CASSLEGGAGELFF. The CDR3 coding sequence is TGTGCCAGCAGCTTAGAGGGAGGGGCCGGGGAGCTGTTTTTT.

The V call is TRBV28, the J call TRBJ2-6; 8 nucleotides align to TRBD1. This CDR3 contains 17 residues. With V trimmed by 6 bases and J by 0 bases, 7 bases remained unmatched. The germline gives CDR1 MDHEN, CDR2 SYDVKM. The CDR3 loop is CASRTGVLISGANVLTF. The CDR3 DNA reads TGTGCCAGCAGGACAGGGGTATTGATCTCTGGGGCCAACGTCCTGACTTTC.

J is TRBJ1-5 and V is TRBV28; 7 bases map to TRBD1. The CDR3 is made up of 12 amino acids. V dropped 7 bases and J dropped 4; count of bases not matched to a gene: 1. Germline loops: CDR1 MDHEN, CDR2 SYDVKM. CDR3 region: CASTGGNQPQHF. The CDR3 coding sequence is TGTGCCAGCACAGGGGGGAATCAGCCCCAGCATTTT.

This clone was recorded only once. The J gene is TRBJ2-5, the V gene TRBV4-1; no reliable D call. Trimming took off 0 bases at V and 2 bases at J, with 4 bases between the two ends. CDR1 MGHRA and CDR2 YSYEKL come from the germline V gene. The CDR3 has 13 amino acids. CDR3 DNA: TGCGCCAGCAGCCAAGATCGGCAAGAGACCCAGTACTTC. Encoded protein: CASSQDRQETQYF.

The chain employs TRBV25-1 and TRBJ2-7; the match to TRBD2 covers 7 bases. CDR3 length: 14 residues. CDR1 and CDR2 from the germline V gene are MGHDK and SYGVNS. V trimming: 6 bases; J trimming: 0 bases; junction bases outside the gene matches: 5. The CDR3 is CASRPAGDSYEQYF. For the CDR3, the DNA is TGTGCCAGCAGGCCCGCGGGGGACTCCTACGAGCAGTACTTC.

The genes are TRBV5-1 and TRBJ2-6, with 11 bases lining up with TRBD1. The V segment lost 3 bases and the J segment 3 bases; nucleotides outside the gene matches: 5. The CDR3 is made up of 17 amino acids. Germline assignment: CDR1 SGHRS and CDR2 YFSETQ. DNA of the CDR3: TGCGCCAGCAGCTACGGACAGGGGGCACGTGGGGCCAACGTCCTGACTTTC. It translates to CASSYGQGARGANVLTF.

The CDR3 reads CASIPRIYSNQPQHF. DNA for the CDR3: TGTGCCAGCATCCCCAGGATTTATAGCAATCAGCCCCAGCATTTT. This chain connects TRBV6-1 to TRBJ1-5; D remains ambiguous. V was clipped by 7 bases and J by 0 bases, with 13 bases between them. Germline V CDR1 and CDR2: MNHNS, SASEGT. The CDR3 totals 15 residues.